This T cell receptor (beta chain) originates from a study of shared clonotypes between healthy human individuals. Repertoires were generated with immunoSEQ multiplex PCR, while TCRdb's copy carries only in-frame clones and drops some. This table holds some 2,500,000 clones, over 85% found once. Donors were healthy HIV-negative adults without recently reported acute infections or vaccinations. The study, taken as a whole, reports: Only blood underwent sampling, and tissue repertoires likely differ. Non-shared clonotypes showed lower generation probabilities than clonotypes common to all four donors. Of the naive CD4 clonotypes, around 5.2% were shared across a handful of donors.

CDR1 is SGHAT and CDR2 is FQNNGV in the germline V gene. The CDR3 covers 11 residues. V was cut by 3 bases and J by 7 bases, with 3 bases left in between. As regards this clone: Its antigen is not known.

Sample: naive CD4+ T cells from PBMCs. Specified subset: CD45RA+ positively selected. J is TRBJ1-4 and V is TRBV11-2, with unresolved D. This receptor was obtained from a man aged 18 to 30 in good health. Some clones in this sample may be carry-over from other donors' samples. In DNA form, the CDR3 reads TGTGCCAGCAGCTTTCGTGAAAAACTGTTTTTT. Its protein product is CASSFREKLFF.